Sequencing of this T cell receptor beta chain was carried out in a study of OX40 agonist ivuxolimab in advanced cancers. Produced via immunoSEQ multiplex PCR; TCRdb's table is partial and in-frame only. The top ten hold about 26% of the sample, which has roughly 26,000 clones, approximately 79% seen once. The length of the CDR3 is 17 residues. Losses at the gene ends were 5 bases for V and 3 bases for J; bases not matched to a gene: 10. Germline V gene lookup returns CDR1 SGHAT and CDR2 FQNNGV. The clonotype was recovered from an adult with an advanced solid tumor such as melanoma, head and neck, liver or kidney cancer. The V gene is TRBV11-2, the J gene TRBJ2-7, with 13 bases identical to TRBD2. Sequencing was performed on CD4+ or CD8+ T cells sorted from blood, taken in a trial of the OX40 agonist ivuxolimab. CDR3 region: CASSPRAGLAGSYEQYF. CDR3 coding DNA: TGTGCCAGCAGCCCGCGGGCGGGACTAGCGGGGAGCTACGAGCAGTACTTC.